Below, one T cell receptor beta chain is given with its context. What it recognizes is unknown. The data were obtained in a study of blood T cells in healthy people across ages. CDR1 and CDR2 from the germline V gene are MNHEY and SMNVEV (reference sequence). The CDR3 is 14 amino acids. General study points: Per million T cells, TCR beta diversity dropped roughly linearly as age increased.

The authors ran a second PCR of about 7 to 11 cycles using a sample-barcoded 5' primer and a J-beta primer mix. Each cDNA molecule received a tag from a template-switch adaptor that had 12 random nucleotides. TCRdb recomputed calls from the 5' RACE reads with MiXCR, one row per CDR3 protein. The table includes roughly 720,000 distinct CDR3 sequences, approximately 55% detected once. This sequence originates from a man aged 80 or over in good health. Sequenced: blood. The chain joins TRBV27 to TRBJ2-7; unclear D gene. The end of the DNA is better explained by TRBJ2-5, so the J call may be wrong. The CDR3 nucleotides read TGTGCCAGCAGTTCCCTCTCGCCTCGGGAGACCCAGTACTTC. Translation gives CASSSLSPRETQYF.